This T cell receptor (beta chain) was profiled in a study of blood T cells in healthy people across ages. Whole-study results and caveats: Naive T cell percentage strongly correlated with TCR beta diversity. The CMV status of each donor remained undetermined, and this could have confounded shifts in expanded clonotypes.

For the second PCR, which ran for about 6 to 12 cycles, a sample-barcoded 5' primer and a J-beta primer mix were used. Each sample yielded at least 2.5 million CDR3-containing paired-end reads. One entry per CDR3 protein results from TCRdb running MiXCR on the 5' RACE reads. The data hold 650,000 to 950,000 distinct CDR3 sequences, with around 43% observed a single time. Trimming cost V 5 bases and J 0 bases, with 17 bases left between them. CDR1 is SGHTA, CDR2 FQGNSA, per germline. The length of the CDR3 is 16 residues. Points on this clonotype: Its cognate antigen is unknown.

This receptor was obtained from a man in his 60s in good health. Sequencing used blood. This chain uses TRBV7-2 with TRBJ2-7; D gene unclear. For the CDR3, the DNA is TGTGCCAGCAGCCGTCCACTAACCTATAGCTCCTACGAGCAGTACTTC. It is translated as CASSRPLTYSSYEQYF.